This T cell receptor beta chain was sequenced during a study of T-cell reconstitution after alpha-beta-depleted transplantation in children. CDR1 SGDLS and CDR2 YYNGEE come from the germline V gene. V shed 2 bases and J shed 0 bases, with 13 bases lying between them. The CDR3 is made up of 16 amino acids. Preparation of the TCRbeta library used unique molecular identifiers. MiXCR, applied by TCRdb to the PCR reads, yields one record per CDR3 protein. The sample lists approximately 350,000 distinct CDR3 sequences, about 9.4% occurring once. This clonotype was seen a few times. The sample was PBMCs from the stem cell graft donor, taken from the stem cell graft. This receptor was obtained from a human donor who donated a stem cell graft to a child with acute lymphoblastic leukemia. The chain recombines TRBV9 with TRBJ2-3; TRBD2 is a possible D gene (6 bases). In DNA form, the CDR3 reads TGTGCCAGCAGCGTCTTTAGCGGAGCTAGCACAGATACGCAGTATTTT. Its protein is CASSVFSGASTDTQYF.